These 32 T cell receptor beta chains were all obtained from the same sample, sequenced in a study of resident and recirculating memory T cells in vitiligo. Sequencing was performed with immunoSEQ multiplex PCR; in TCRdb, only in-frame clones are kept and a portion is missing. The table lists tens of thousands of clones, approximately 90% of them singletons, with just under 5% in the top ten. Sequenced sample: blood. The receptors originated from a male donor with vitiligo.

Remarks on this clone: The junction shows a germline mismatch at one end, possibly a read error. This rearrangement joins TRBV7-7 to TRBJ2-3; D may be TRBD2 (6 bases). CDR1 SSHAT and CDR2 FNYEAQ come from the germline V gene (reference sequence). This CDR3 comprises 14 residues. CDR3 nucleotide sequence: TGTGCTAGCAGCCTCGGGACTCGCACAGATACGCAGTATTTT. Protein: CASSLGTRTDTQYF.

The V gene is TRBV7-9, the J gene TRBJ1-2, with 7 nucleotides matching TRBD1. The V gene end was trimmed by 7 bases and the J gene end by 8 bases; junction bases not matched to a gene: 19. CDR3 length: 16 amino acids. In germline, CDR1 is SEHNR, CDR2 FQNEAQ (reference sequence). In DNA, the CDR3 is TGTGCCAGCACCGCCGGACAGGCCCAATCGAAGGAGGGCTACACCTTC. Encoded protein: CASTAGQAQSKEGYTF. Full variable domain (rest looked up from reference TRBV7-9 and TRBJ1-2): DTGVSQNPRHKITKRGQNVTFRCDPISEHNRLYWYRQTLGQGPEFLTYFQNEAQLEKSRLLSDRFSAERPKGSFSTLEIQRTEQGDSAMYLCASTAGQAQSKEGYTFGSGTRLTVV.

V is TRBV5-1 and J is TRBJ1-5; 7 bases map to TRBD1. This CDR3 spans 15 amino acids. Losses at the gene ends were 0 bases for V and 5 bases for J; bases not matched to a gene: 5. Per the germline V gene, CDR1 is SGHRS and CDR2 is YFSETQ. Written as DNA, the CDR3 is TGCGCCAGCAGCTTGGGGGCAGGGGGGTATCAGCCCCAGCATTTT. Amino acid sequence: CASSLGAGGYQPQHF.

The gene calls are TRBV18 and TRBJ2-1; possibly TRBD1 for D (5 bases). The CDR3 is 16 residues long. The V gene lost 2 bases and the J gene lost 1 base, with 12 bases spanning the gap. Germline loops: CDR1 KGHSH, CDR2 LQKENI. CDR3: CASSPIQGGSYNEQFF. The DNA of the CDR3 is TGTGCCAGCTCACCAATCCAGGGTGGATCCTACAATGAGCAGTTCTTC.

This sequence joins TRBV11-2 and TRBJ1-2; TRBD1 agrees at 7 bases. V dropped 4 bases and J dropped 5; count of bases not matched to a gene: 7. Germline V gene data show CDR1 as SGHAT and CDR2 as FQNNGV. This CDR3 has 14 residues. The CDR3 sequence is CASSSTGIVYGYTF. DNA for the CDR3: TGTGCCAGCAGCTCGACAGGGATTGTATATGGCTACACCTTC.

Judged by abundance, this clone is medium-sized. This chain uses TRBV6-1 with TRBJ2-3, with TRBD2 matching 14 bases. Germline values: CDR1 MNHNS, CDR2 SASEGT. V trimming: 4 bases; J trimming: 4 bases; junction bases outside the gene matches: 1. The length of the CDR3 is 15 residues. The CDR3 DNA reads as TGTGCCAGCAGTGGACTAGCGGGGGGGCCAGATACGCAGTATTTT. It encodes CASSGLAGGPDTQYF.

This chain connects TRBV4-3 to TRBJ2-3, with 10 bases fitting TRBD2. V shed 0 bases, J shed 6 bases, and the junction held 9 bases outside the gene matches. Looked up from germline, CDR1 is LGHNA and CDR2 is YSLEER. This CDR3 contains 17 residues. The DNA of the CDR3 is TGCGCCAGCAGCCAAGAGCATAGCGGGGGGCGGTGGGATACGCAGTATTTT. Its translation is CASSQEHSGGRWDTQYF.

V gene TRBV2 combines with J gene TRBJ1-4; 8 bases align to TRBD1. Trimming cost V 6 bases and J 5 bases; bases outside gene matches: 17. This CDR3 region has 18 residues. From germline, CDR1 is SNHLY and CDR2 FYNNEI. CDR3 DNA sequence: TGTGCCAGCAGCCACCGGGACAGGAAGGTGGGATGGAATGAAAAACTGTTTTTT. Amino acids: CASSHRDRKVGWNEKLFF.

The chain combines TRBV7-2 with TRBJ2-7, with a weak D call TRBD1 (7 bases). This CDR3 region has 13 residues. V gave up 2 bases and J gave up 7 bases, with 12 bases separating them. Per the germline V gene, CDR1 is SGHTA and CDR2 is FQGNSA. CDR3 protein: CASSLQAGGEQYF. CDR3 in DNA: TGTGCCAGCAGCTTACAGGCAGGGGGGGAGCAGTACTTC.

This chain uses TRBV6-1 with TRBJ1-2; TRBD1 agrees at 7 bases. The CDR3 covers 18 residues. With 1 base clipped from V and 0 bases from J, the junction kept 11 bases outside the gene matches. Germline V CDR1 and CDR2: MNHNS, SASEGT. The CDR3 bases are TGTGCCAGCAGTGAAGTCCCCGGGGACAGCCTAGCTAACTATGGCTACACCTTC. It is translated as CASSEVPGDSLANYGYTF.

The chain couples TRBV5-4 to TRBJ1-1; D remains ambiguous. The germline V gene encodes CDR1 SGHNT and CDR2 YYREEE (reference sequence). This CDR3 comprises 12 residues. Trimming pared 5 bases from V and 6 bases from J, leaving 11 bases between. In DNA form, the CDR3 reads TGTGCCAGCAGACGCGACACCGCTGAAGCTTTCTTT. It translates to CASRRDTAEAFF.

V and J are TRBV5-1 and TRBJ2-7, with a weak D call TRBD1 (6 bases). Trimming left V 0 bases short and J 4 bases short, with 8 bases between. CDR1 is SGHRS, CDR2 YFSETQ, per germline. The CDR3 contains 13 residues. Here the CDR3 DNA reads TGCGCCAGCAGCTTGGAACAGGGTTACGAGCAGTACTTC. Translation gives CASSLEQGYEQYF.

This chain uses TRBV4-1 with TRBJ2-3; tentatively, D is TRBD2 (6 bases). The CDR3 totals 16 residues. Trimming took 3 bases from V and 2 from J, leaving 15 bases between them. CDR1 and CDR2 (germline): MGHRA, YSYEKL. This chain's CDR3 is CASSQTLTRTTDTQYF. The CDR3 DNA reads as TGCGCCAGCAGCCAGACCTTGACTAGAACCACAGATACGCAGTATTTT.

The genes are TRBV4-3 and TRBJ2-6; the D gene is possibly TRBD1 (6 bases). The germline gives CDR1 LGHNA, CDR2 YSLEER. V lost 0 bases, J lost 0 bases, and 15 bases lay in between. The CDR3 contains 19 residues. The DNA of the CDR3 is TGCGCCAGCAGCCAAGATCGGGCAGGGGCCACCTCTGGGGCCAACGTCCTGACTTTC. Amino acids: CASSQDRAGATSGANVLTF.

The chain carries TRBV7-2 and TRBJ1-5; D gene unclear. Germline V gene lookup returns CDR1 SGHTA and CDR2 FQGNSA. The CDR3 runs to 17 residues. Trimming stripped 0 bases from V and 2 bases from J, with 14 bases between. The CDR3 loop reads CASSLARFREGNQPQHF. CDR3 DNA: TGTGCCAGCAGCTTAGCGCGATTCCGTGAGGGCAATCAGCCCCAGCATTTT. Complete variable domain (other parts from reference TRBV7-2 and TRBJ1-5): GAGVSQSPSNKVTEKGKDVELRCDPISGHTALYWYRQSLGQGLEFLIYFQGNSAPDKSGLPSDRFSAERTGGSVSTLTIQRTQQEDSAVYLCASSLARFREGNQPQHFGDGTRLSIL.

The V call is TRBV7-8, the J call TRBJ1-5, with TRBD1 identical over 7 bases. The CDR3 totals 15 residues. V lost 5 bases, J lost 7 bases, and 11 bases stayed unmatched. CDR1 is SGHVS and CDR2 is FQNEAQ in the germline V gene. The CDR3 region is CASSLQEGAWQPQHF. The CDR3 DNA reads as TGTGCCAGCAGCCTTCAAGAGGGGGCATGGCAGCCCCAGCATTTT.

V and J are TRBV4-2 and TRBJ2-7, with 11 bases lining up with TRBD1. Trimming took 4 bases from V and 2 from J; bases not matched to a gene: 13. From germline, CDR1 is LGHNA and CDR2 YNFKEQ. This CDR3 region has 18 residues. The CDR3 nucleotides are TGTGCCAGCAGCCGACTAGGACAGGGGGCTACGCGTCCCTACGAGCAGTACTTC. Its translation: CASSRLGQGATRPYEQYF.

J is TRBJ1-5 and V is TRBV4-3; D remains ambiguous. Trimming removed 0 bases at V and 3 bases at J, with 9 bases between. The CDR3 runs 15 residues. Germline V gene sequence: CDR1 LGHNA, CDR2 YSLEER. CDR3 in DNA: TGCGCCAGCAGCCAAGATCTTAGTTTCAATCAGCCCCAGCATTTT. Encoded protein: CASSQDLSFNQPQHF.

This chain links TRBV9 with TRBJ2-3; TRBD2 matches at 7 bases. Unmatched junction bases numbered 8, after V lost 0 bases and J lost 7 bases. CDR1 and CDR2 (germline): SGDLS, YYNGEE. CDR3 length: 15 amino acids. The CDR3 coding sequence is TGTGCCAGCAGCGTAGCGAGCGGGGAAAGATATACGCAGTATTTT. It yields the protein CASSVASGERYTQYF.

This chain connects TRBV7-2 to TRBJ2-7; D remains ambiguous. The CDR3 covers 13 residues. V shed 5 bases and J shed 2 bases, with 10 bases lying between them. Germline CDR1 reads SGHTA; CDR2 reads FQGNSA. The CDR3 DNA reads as TGTGCCAGCAGCATAGGTCTCCCCTACGAGCAGTACTTC. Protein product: CASSIGLPYEQYF.

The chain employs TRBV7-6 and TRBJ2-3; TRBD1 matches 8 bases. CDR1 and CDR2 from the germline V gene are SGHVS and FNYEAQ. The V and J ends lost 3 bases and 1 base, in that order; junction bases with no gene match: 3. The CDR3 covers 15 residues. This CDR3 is CASSLTGVGTDTQYF. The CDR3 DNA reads TGTGCCAGCAGCTTGACAGGGGTCGGCACAGATACGCAGTATTTT.

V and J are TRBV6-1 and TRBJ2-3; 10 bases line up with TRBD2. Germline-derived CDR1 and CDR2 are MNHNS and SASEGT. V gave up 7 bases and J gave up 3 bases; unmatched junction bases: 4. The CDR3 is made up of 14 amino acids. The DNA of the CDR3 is TGTGCCAGCACTCTAGCGGGGGAGACAGATACGCAGTATTTT. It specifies CASTLAGETDTQYF.

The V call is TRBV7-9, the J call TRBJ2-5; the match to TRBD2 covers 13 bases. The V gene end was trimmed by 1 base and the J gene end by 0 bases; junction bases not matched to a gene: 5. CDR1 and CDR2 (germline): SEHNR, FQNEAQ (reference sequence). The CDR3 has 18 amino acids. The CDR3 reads CASSLGLAGGKYQETQYF. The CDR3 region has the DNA TGTGCCAGCAGCTTAGGACTAGCGGGGGGAAAGTACCAAGAGACCCAGTACTTC.

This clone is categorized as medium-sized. CDR3: CASSQLDLFNTGELFF. The CDR3 DNA reads as TGCGCCAGCAGCCAGCTCGACTTATTTAACACCGGGGAGCTGTTTTTT. This chain joins TRBV4-1 and TRBJ2-2, with no clear D. The germline V and J ends were trimmed by 3 bases and 2 bases, with 13 bases remaining between them. This CDR3 is built from 16 residues. The germline V gene has CDR1 MGHRA and CDR2 YSYEKL.

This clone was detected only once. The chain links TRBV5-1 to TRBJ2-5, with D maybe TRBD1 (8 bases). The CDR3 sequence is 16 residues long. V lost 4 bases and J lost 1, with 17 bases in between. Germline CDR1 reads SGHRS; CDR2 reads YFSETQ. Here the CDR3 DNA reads TGCGCCAGCAGCCTAGGGACAGGCGGGGGCCAAGAGACCCAGTACTTC. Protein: CASSLGTGGGQETQYF.

Here the CDR3 reads CASNKQGANTGELFF. The CDR3 DNA reads TGTGCCAGCAACAAACAGGGGGCGAACACCGGGGAGCTGTTTTTT. The chain recombines TRBV7-2 with TRBJ2-2; 8 nucleotides match TRBD1. Germline CDR1 reads SGHTA; CDR2 reads FQGNSA. This CDR3 comprises 15 residues. Trimming at V came to 7 bases and at J to 0 bases, leaving 4 bases not matched to a gene.

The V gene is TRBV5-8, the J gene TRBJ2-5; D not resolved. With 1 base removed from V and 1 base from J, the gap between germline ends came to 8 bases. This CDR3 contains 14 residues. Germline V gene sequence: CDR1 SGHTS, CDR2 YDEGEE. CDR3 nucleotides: TGTGCCAGCAGCTTGAGGCGGCCCCAAGAGACCCAGTACTTC. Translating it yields CASSLRRPQETQYF.

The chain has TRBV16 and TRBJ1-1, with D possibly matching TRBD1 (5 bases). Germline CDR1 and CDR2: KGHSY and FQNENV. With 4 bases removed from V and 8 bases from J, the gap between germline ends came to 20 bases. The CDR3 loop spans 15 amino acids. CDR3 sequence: CASSPIWGQGNEAFF. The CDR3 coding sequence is TGTGCCAGCAGCCCCATCTGGGGTCAGGGCAACGAAGCTTTCTTT.

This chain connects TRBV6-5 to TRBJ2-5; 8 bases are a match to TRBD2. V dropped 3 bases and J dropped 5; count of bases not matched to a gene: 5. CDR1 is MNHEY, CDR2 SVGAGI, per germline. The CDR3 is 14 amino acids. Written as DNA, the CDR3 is TGTGCCAGCAGTTATGGGCGGGGGGATGAGACCCAGTACTTC. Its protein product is CASSYGRGDETQYF.

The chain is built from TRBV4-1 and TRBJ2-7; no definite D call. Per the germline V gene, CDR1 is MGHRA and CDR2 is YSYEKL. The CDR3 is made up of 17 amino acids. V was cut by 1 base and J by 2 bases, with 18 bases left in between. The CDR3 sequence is CASSQGVFGDRAYEQYF. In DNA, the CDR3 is TGCGCCAGCAGCCAAGGAGTTTTCGGAGACCGCGCCTACGAGCAGTACTTC.

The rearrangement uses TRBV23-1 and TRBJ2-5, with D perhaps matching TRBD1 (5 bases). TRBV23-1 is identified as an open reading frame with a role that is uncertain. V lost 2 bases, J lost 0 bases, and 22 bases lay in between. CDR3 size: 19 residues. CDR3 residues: CASSQPQDPCSGYQETQYF. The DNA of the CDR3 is TGCGCCAGCAGTCAACCCCAGGATCCCTGCTCAGGGTACCAAGAGACCCAGTACTTC.

The CDR3 spells CASRDTGGVYNEQFF. CDR3 in DNA: TGCGCCAGCAGGGACACAGGAGGGGTCTACAATGAGCAGTTCTTC. This chain connects TRBV5-1 to TRBJ2-1, with a possible D match to TRBD2 (6 bases). Germline V gives CDR1 SGHRS, CDR2 YFSETQ. This CDR3 spans 15 amino acids. V was clipped by 5 bases and J by 3 bases, with 15 bases between them.